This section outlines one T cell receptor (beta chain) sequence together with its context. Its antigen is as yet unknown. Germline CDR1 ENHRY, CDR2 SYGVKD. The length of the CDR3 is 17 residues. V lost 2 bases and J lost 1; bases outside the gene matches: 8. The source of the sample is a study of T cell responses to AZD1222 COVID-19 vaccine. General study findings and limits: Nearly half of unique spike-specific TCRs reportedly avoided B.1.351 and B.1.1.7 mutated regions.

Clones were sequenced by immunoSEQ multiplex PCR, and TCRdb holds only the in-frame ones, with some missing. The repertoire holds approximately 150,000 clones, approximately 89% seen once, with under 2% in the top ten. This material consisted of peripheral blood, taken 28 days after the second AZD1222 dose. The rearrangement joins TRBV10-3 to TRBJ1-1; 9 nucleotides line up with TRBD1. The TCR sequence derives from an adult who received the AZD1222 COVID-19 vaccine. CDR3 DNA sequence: TGTGCCATCAGTGAGCGGGGACAGGGAAACCCGAACACTGAAGCTTTCTTT. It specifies CAISERGQGNPNTEAFF.